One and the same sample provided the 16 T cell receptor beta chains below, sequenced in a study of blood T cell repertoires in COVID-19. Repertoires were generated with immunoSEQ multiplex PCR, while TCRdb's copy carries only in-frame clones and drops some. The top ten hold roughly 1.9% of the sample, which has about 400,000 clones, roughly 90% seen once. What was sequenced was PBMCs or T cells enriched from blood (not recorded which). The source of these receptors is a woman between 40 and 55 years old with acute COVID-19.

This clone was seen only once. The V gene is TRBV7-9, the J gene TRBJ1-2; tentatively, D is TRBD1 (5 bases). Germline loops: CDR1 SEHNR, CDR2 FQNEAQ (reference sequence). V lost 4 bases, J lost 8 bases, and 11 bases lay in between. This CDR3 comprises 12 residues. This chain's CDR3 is CASSSGHMGYTF. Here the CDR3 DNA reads TGTGCCAGCAGCTCCGGACATATGGGCTACACCTTC.

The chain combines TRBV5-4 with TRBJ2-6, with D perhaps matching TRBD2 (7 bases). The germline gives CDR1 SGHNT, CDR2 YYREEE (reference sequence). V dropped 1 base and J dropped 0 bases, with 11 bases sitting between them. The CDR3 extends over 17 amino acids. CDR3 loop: CASSLRGAISGANVLTF. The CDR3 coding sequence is TGTGCCAGCAGCTTGCGGGGGGCCATCTCTGGGGCCAACGTCCTGACTTTC.

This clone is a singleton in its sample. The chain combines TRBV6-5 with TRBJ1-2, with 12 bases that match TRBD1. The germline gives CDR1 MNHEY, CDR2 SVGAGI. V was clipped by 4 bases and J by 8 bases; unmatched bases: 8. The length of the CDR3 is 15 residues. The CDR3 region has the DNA TGTGCCAGCAGTTCCACCAGGGACAGGGGGCGAGGCTACACCTTC. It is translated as CASSSTRDRGRGYTF.

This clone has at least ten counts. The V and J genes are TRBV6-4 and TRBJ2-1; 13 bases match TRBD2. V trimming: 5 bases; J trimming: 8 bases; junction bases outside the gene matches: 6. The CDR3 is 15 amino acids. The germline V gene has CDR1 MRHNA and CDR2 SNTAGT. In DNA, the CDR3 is TGTGCCAGCAGTAAACTAGCGGGGGGGCTCGATGAGCAGTTCTTC. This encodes CASSKLAGGLDEQFF.

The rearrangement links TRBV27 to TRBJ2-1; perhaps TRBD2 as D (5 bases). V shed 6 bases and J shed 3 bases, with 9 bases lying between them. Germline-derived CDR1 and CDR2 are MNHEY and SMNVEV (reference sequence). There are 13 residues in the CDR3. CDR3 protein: CASSRGLYNEQFF. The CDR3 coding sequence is TGTGCCAGCAGCCGAGGACTCTACAATGAGCAGTTCTTC.

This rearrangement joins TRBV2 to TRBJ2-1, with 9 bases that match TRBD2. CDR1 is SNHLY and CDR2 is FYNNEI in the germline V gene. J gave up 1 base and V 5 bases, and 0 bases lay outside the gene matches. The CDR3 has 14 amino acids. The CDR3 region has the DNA TGTGCCAGCAGTAGCGGGGGGTCCTACAATGAGCAGTTCTTC. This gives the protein CASSSGGSYNEQFF.

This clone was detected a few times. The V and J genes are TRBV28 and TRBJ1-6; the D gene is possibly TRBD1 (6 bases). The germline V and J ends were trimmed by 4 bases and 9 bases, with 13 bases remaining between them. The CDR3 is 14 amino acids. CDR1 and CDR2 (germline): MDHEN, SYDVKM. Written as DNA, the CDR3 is TGTGCCAGCAGTTCATACAGGGAGAGTTCACCCCTCCACTTT. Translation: CASSSYRESSPLHF.

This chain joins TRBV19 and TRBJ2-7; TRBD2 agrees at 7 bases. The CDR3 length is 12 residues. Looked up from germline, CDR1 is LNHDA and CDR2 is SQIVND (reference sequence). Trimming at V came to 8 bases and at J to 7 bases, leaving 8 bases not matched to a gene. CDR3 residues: CASASLGREQYF. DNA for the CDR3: TGTGCCAGTGCCTCTCTCGGGAGGGAGCAGTACTTC.

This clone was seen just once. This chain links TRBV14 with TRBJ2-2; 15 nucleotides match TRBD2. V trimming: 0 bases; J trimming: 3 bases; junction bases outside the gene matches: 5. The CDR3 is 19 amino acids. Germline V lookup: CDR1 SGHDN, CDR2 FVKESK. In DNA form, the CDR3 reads TGTGCCAGCAGCCAAGATCCCGGACTAGCGGGGGGGTACACCGGGGAGCTGTTTTTT. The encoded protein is CASSQDPGLAGGYTGELFF.

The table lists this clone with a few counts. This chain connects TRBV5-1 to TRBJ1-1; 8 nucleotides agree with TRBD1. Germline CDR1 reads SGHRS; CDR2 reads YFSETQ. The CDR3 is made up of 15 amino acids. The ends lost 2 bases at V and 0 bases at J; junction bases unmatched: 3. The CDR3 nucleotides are TGCGCCAGCAGCTTACGGACAGGGCTGAACACTGAAGCTTTCTTT. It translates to CASSLRTGLNTEAFF. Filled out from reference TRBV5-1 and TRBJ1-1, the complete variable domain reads KAGVTQTPRYLIKTRGQQVTLSCSPISGHRSVSWYQQTPGQGLQFLFEYFSETQRNKGNFPGRFSGRQFSNSRSEMNVSTLELGDSALYLCASSLRTGLNTEAFFGQGTRLTVV.

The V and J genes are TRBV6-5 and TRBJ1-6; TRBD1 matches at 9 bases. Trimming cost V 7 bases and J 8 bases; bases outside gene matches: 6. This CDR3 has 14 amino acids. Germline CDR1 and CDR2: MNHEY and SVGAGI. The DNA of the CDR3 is TGTGCCAGCACGCCGGGACAGGGATATTCACCCCTCCACTTT. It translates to CASTPGQGYSPLHF.

CDR3 nucleotides: TGTGCCAGCAGTTACTCGAGAGGGGCCAACGTCCTGACTTTC. It codes for CASSYSRGANVLTF. The V gene is TRBV6-2 or TRBV6-3, the J gene TRBJ2-6; D is undetermined. The CDR3 is made up of 14 amino acids. Germline V gives CDR1 MNHEY, CDR2 SVGEGT. Trimming removed 0 bases at V and 4 bases at J, with 4 bases between.

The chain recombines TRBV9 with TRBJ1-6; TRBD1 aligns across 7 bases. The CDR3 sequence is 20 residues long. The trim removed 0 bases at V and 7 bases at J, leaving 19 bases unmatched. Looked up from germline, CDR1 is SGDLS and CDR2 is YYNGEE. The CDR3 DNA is TGTGCCAGCAGCGTAGGCCCGACAGGGTTGCGGCTAACACGGAATTCACCCCTCCACTTT. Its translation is CASSVGPTGLRLTRNSPLHF.

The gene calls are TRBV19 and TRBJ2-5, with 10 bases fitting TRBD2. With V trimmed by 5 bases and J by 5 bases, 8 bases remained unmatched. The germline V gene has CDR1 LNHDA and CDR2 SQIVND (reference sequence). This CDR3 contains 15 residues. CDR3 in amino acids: CASSLAGGGIETQYF. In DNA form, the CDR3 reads TGTGCCAGTAGTTTAGCGGGGGGTGGTATCGAGACCCAGTACTTC.

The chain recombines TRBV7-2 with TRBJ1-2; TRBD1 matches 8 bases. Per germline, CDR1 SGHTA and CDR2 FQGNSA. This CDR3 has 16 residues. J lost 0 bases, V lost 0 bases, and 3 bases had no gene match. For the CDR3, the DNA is TGTGCCAGCAGCTTAGCGGCAGGGGGCTCTAACTATGGCTACACCTTC. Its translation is CASSLAAGGSNYGYTF.

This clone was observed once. CDR3 amino acids: CASRGTGGNQPQHF. DNA of the CDR3: TGTGCCAGCAGGGGGACAGGAGGCAATCAGCCCCAGCATTTT. The chain joins TRBV2 to TRBJ1-5; 8 nucleotides align to TRBD1. The CDR3 extends over 14 amino acids. The germline V gene encodes CDR1 SNHLY and CDR2 FYNNEI. Trimming at V came to 6 bases and at J to 2 bases, leaving 3 bases not matched to a gene.